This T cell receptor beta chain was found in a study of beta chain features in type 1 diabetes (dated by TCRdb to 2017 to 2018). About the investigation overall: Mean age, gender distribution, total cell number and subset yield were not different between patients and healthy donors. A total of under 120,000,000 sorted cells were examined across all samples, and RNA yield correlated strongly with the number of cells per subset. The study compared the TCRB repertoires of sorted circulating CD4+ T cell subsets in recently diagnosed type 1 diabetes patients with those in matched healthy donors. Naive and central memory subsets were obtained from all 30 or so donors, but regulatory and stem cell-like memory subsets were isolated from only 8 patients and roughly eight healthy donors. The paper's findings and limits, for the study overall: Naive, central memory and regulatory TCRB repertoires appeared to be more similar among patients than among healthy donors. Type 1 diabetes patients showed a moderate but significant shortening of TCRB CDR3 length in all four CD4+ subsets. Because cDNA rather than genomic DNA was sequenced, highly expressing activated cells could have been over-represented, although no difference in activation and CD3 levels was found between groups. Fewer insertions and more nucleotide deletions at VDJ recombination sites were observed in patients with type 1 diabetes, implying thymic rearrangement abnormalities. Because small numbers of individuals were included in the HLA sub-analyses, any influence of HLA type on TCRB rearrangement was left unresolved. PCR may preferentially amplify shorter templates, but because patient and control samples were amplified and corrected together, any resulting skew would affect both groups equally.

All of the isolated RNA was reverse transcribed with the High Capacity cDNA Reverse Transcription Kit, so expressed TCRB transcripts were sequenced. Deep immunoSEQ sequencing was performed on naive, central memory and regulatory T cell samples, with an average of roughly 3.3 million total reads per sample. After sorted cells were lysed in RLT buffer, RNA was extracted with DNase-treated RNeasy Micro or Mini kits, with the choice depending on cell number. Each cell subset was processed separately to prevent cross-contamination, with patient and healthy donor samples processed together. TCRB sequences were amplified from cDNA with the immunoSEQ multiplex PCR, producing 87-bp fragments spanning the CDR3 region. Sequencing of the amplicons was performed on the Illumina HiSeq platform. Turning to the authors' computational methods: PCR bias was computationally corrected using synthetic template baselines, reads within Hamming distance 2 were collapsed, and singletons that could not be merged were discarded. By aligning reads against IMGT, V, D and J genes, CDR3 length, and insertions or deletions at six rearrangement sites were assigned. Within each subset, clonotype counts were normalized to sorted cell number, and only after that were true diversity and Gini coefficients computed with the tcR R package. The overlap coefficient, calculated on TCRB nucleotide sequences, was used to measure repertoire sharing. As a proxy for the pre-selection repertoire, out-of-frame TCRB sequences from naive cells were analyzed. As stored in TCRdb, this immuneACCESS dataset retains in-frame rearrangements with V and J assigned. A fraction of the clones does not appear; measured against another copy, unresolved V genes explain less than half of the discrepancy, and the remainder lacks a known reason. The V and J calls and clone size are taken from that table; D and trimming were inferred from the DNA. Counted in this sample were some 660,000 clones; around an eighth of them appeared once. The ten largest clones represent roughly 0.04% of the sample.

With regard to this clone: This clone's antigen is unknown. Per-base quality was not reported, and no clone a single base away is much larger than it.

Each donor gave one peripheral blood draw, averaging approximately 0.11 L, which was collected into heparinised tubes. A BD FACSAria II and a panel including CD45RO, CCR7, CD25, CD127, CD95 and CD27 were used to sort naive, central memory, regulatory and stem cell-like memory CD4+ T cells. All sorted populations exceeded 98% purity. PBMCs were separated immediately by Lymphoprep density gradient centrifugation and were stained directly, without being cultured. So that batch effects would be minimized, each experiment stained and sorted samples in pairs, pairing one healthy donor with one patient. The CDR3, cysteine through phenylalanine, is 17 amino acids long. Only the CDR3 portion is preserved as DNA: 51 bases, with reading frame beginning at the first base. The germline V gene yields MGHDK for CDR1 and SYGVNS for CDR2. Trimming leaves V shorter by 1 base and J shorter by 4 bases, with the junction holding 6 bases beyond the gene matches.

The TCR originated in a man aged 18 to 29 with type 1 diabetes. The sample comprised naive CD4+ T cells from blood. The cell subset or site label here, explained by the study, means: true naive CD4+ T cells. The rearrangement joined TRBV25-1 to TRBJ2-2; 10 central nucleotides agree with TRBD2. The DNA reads TGTGCCAGCAGTGAATCGAAGAGACTAGCGGGCACCGGGGAGCTGTTTTTT. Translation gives CASSESKRLAGTGELFF.